Listed here are 19 T cell receptor beta chains from one sample, sequenced in a study of blood T cell repertoires in COVID-19. Here immunoSEQ multiplex PCR was the method, and the copy in TCRdb shows in-frame clones only, minus some. The table shows roughly 43,000 clones, with around 85% occurring only once. Sequencing was done on a sample of peripheral blood. These receptors all come from a human donor in a cohort sampled during active COVID-19. The donor label of this sample is uncertain.

The rearrangement links TRBV13 to TRBJ2-7; D may be TRBD2 (6 bases). V shed 8 bases and J shed 0 bases, with 23 bases lying between them. CDR1 is PRHDT and CDR2 is FYEKMQ in the germline V gene (reference sequence). CDR3 length: 17 amino acids. CDR3 sequence reads: CASFGPYPRDFSYEQYF. The DNA for the CDR3 is TGTGCCAGCTTCGGACCGTATCCCCGGGACTTCTCCTACGAGCAGTACTTC.

The rearrangement joins TRBV29-1 to TRBJ2-3, with D possibly TRBD1 on 5 matching bases. The length of the CDR3 is 14 residues. Germline CDR1 is SQVTM and CDR2 is ANQGSEA. V lost 3 bases and J lost 0, with 10 bases in between. Here the CDR3 DNA reads TGCAGCGTTGAGACAGACCTAAGCACAGATACGCAGTATTTT. Amino acids: CSVETDLSTDTQYF.

This rearrangement joins TRBV5-4 to TRBJ2-2, with TRBD2 matching over 11 bases. With 4 bases clipped from V and 4 bases from J, the junction kept 3 bases outside the gene matches. This CDR3 is built from 15 residues. Germline V gene data show CDR1 as SGHNT and CDR2 as YYREEE (reference sequence). CDR3 sequence reads: CASSLTSGGTGELFF. Written as DNA, the CDR3 is TGTGCCAGCAGCCTTACTAGCGGGGGCACCGGGGAGCTGTTTTTT.

This clone occurred once. V gene TRBV4-3 combines with J gene TRBJ2-7; D is ambiguous. Germline V lookup: CDR1 LGHNA, CDR2 YSLEER. The CDR3 runs 15 residues. V was clipped by 1 base and J by 2 bases, with 12 bases between them. The CDR3 DNA sequence: TGCGCCAGCAGCCAAGGTGGGCTACCCACCTACGAGCAGTACTTC. Translation gives CASSQGGLPTYEQYF.

The J gene is TRBJ1-1, the V gene TRBV7-2; 7 bases line up with TRBD1. V shed 5 bases and J 2 bases; nucleotides not matched to a gene: 11. The CDR3 is 16 residues long. Germline V gene data show CDR1 as SGHTA and CDR2 as FQGNSA. The CDR3 nucleotides read TGTGCCAGCAGCACGACAGGGAACTGGCGAAACACTGAAGCTTTCTTT. It yields the protein CASSTTGNWRNTEAFF.

This chain uses TRBV6-2 or TRBV6-3 with TRBJ2-5, with TRBD2 matching over 8 bases. The junction had 8 bases not matched to a gene; V was cut back by 1 base and J by 1 base. The CDR3 has 17 amino acids. Germline V gene lookup returns CDR1 MNHEY and CDR2 SVGEGT. CDR3 DNA sequence: TGTGCCAGCAGTTACTTGAACCAGCGGGGGCCCCAAGAGACCCAGTACTTC. It translates to CASSYLNQRGPQETQYF.

This clone was counted between two and nine times. The genes are TRBV4-1 and TRBJ2-2; 8 bases are a match to TRBD1. Losses at the gene ends were 2 bases for V and 2 bases for J; bases not matched to a gene: 4. The CDR3 is 16 amino acids. The germline V gene encodes CDR1 MGHRA and CDR2 YSYEKL. The CDR3 DNA reads as TGCGCCAGCAGCCAACCTGACAGGGGCAACACCGGGGAGCTGTTTTTT. It yields the protein CASSQPDRGNTGELFF.

J is TRBJ1-4 and V is TRBV5-1; TRBD1 might be the D (5 bases). CDR1 and CDR2 from the germline V gene are SGHRS and YFSETQ. This CDR3 has 18 residues. V was clipped by 0 bases and J by 8 bases, with 23 bases between them. This chain's CDR3 is CASSLDPAGSASWEKLFF. Here the CDR3 DNA reads TGCGCCAGCAGCTTGGACCCCGCAGGGTCCGCGAGTTGGGAAAAACTGTTTTTT.

The rearrangement uses TRBV20-1 and TRBJ1-6; D is possibly TRBD1 (6 bases). Germline assignment: CDR1 DFQATT and CDR2 SNEGSKA (reference sequence). V gave up 3 bases and J gave up 9 bases, with 15 bases separating them. The CDR3 totals 14 residues. The CDR3 region has the DNA TGCAGTGCTAGTGGGGGCGCAGGGCGTTCACCCCTCCACTTT. Protein sequence: CSASGGAGRSPLHF.

The rearrangement uses TRBV27 and TRBJ1-2, with D perhaps TRBD1 (6 bases). From germline, CDR1 is MNHEY and CDR2 SMNVEV (reference sequence). Trimming stripped 6 bases from V and 8 bases from J, with 13 bases between. The CDR3 loop spans 12 amino acids. CDR3 sequence: CASSNRVNGYTF. The CDR3 DNA reads as TGTGCCAGCAGCAACAGGGTCAACGGCTACACCTTC.

CDR3: CASSQGTVGETQYF. For the CDR3, the DNA is TGTGCCAGCAGCCAAGGGACTGTGGGGGAGACCCAGTACTTC. The chain is built from TRBV3-1 (or the pseudogene TRBV3-2) and TRBJ2-5, with a tentative D call TRBD2 (5 bases). Germline loops: CDR1 LGHDT, CDR2 YNNKEL (reference sequence). This CDR3 has 14 residues. Deletions cut 1 base from V and 5 bases from J, with 11 bases between.

This sequence joins TRBV6-6 and TRBJ2-7, with TRBD1 as a possible D gene (5 bases). Trimming pared 7 bases from V and 5 bases from J, leaving 15 bases between. The CDR3 has 13 amino acids. Germline V gives CDR1 MNHNY, CDR2 SVGAGI (reference sequence). CDR3 protein: CASIQGASNEQYF. CDR3 in DNA: TGTGCCAGCATTCAGGGCGCGTCAAACGAGCAGTACTTC.

The genes are TRBV29-1 and TRBJ2-5; D remains unclear. Trimming shortened V by 1 base and J by 5 bases, and 11 bases separated the two germline ends. The CDR3 contains 13 residues. Germline V lookup: CDR1 SQVTM, CDR2 ANQGSEA. The CDR3 loop is CSVEARIRETQYF. The CDR3 DNA is TGCAGCGTTGAAGCCCGAATACGGGAGACCCAGTACTTC. Combining the CDR3 with reference TRBV29-1 and TRBJ2-5 gives the whole variable domain SAVISQKPSRDICQRGTSLTIQCQVDSQVTMMFWYRQQPGQSLTLIATANQGSEATYESGFVIDKFPISRPNLTFSTLTVSNMSPEDSSIYLCSVEARIRETQYFGPGTRLLVL.

CDR3 DNA sequence: TGTGCCACCAGTGACCCCCAGGGGGCTAGGAACCAAGAGACCCAGTACTTC. It encodes CATSDPQGARNQETQYF. The V call is TRBV24-1, the J call TRBJ2-5; TRBD1 matches 8 bases. CDR1 and CDR2 from the germline V gene are KGHDR and SFDVKD. The J segment lost 0 bases and the V segment lost 4 bases, leaving 9 bases of the junction unmatched. The CDR3 totals 17 residues.

V gene TRBV6-5 combines with J gene TRBJ1-5, with D tentatively TRBD1 (6 bases). The V end was cut by 6 bases, the J end by 7 bases, with 16 bases between. The CDR3 spans 14 residues. Germline CDR1 is MNHEY and CDR2 is SVGAGI. The DNA for the CDR3 is TGTGCCAGCAGCCCAGGGGAGGGACGGCAGCCCCAGCATTTT. This sequence encodes CASSPGEGRQPQHF.

V and J are TRBV9 and TRBJ2-3, with 7 bases fitting TRBD2. Per germline, CDR1 SGDLS and CDR2 YYNGEE. J gave up 5 bases and V 2 bases, and 5 bases lay outside the gene matches. The length of the CDR3 is 14 residues. CDR3 sequence reads: CASSVGGKGDTQYF. The CDR3 coding sequence is TGTGCCAGCAGCGTGGGGGGGAAAGGAGATACGCAGTATTTT. Based on the CDR3 plus reference TRBV9 and TRBJ2-3, the full variable domain is DSGVTQTPKHLITATGQRVTLRCSPRSGDLSVYWYQQSLDQGLQFLIQYYNGEERAKGNILERFSAQQFPDLHSELNLSSLELGDSALYFCASSVGGKGDTQYFGPGTRLTVL.

The chain combines TRBV11-2 with TRBJ1-5; no clear D. Trimming took 0 bases from V and 4 from J, leaving 4 bases between them. CDR1 is SGHAT and CDR2 is FQNNGV in the germline V gene. This CDR3 spans 13 amino acids. The CDR3, as DNA: TGTGCCAGCAGCTTAGATATGAATCAGCCCCAGCATTTT. As protein: CASSLDMNQPQHF.

The chain employs TRBV19 and TRBJ2-1; 7 nucleotides line up with TRBD2. The germline gives CDR1 LNHDA, CDR2 SQIVND (reference sequence). Trimming at V came to 8 bases and at J to 7 bases, leaving 20 bases not matched to a gene. This CDR3 comprises 17 residues. Here the CDR3 DNA reads TGTGCCAGTTATCCCGGGGGACTTCGGACCGGGGGGAATGAGCAGTTCTTC. Residues: CASYPGGLRTGGNEQFF.

For this clone: The junction departs from the called germline gene at one end, perhaps through a read error. The chain has TRBV7-7 and TRBJ2-5; D perhaps matches TRBD2 (5 bases). CDR3 length: 14 residues. Germline V gene data show CDR1 as SSHAT and CDR2 as FNYEAQ (reference sequence). DNA for the CDR3: TGTGCTAGCAGCTCAGCGAGGGCCCAGGAGACCCAGTACTTC. Its translation is CASSSARAQETQYF.